This TCR beta chain was sequenced during a study of blood T cell repertoires in COVID-19. Overall study context: Sources were T cells, B-cell-depleted T cells, or PBMCs; the material itself was cDNA or gDNA.

CDR1 is GTSNPN and CDR2 is SVGIG in the germline V gene (reference sequence). Trimming cost V 3 bases and J 3 bases; bases outside gene matches: 9. The CDR3 is 17 residues long. The method was immunoSEQ multiplex PCR; TCRdb's version includes in-frame clones alone and lacks a portion of them. This sample has about 190,000 clones; 65% to 85% occur once, and the top ten carry approximately 15%. The sample holds a few counts of this clone. The sample taken for sequencing was peripheral blood. This sequence was found in a man aged 55 to 70 with active or convalescent COVID-19. The chain is built from TRBV30 and TRBJ2-7, with 15 positions matching TRBD2. CDR3 residues: CAWRASGTSGRIYEQYF. The CDR3 DNA follows: TGTGCCTGGAGAGCCTCCGGGACTAGCGGGAGGATCTACGAGCAGTACTTC.